Following are 9 T cell receptor beta chains from one sample sequenced in a study of T cell changes during pregnancy in multiple sclerosis. Data came from immunoSEQ multiplex PCR; TCRdb stores just in-frame clones and leaves some out. The sample lists about 40,000 clones, 75% to 90% occurring once. The sample consisted of peripheral blood, taken in the first trimester of pregnancy. These receptors were taken from a female donor in good health, enrolled as a control in a pregnancy study.

The rearrangement uses TRBV7-6 and TRBJ2-1; D is perhaps TRBD2 (7 bases). Per the germline V gene, CDR1 is SGHVS and CDR2 is FNYEAQ. Trimming cost V 1 base and J 8 bases, with 18 bases left between them. CDR3 length equals 16 residues. Here the CDR3 DNA reads TGTGCCAGCAGCTTAGGGGGGGCGGGAGCGGTTGATGAGCAGTTCTTC. Translation gives CASSLGGAGAVDEQFF.

The V gene is TRBV4-3, the J gene TRBJ2-3, with TRBD1 matching 7 bases. Trimming took 1 base from V and 1 from J; bases not matched to a gene: 5. Looked up from germline, CDR1 is LGHNA and CDR2 is YSLEER. The CDR3 is 16 amino acids. The CDR3 DNA is TGCGCCAGCAGCCAAGCTAAGGGGGCGGGCACAGATACGCAGTATTTT. This gives the protein CASSQAKGAGTDTQYF.

The chain uses TRBV20-1 and TRBJ2-7; D is uncertain. V gave up 3 bases and J gave up 6 bases, with 9 bases separating them. Germline V gene lookup returns CDR1 DFQATT and CDR2 SNEGSKA (reference sequence). The CDR3 covers 11 residues. The CDR3 DNA is TGCAGTGCTAGGTTTAGCCTCGAGCAGTACTTC. Amino acid sequence: CSARFSLEQYF.

The V gene is TRBV6-6, the J gene TRBJ2-1; 10 nucleotides align to TRBD2. The junction had 5 bases not matched to a gene; V was cut back by 5 bases and J by 4 bases. The CDR3 has 15 amino acids. Germline loops: CDR1 MNHNY, CDR2 SVGAGI (reference sequence). CDR3 DNA: TGTGCCAGCAGTCCCCTAGCGGGGGAGTACAATGAGCAGTTCTTC. Protein: CASSPLAGEYNEQFF.

The V call is TRBV6-4, the J call TRBJ2-2; 9 nucleotides align to TRBD1. Germline V gene lookup returns CDR1 MRHNA and CDR2 SNTAGT. The CDR3 contains 16 residues. V dropped 4 bases and J dropped 0; count of bases not matched to a gene: 3. This CDR3 reads CASSGDRETNTGELFF. CDR3 coding DNA: TGTGCCAGCAGTGGGGACAGGGAAACGAACACCGGGGAGCTGTTTTTT.

J is TRBJ2-1 and V is TRBV7-6; 10 bases align to TRBD2. This CDR3 spans 18 amino acids. Germline V gene data show CDR1 as SGHVS and CDR2 as FNYEAQ. V trimming: 0 bases; J trimming: 1 base; junction bases outside the gene matches: 6. DNA of the CDR3: TGTGCCAGCAGCTTAGCCCGCAGCGGGGGGGGATCCTACAATGAGCAGTTCTTC. This codes for CASSLARSGGGSYNEQFF.

CDR3 sequence: CASSLAAGNQPQHF. CDR3 nucleotides: TGCGCCAGCAGCTTGGCAGCAGGGAATCAGCCCCAGCATTTT. The chain recombines TRBV5-1 with TRBJ1-5, with a possible D match to TRBD1 (5 bases). V was cut by 0 bases and J by 4 bases, with 8 bases left in between. CDR3 length: 14 residues. Germline CDR1 is SGHRS and CDR2 is YFSETQ.

V usage is TRBV5-5 and J usage is TRBJ1-5; D possibly corresponds to TRBD1 (5 bases). Trimming shortened V by 1 base and J by 6 bases, and 17 bases separated the two germline ends. In germline, CDR1 is SGHKS, CDR2 YYEKEE (reference sequence). The CDR3 extends over 16 amino acids. CDR3 in amino acids: CASSLLARVGGQPQHF. DNA of the CDR3: TGTGCCAGCAGCTTGCTGGCTCGGGTCGGGGGTCAGCCCCAGCATTTT.

The chain joins TRBV25-1 to TRBJ2-2; 9 nucleotides agree with TRBD2. Germline CDR1 reads MGHDK; CDR2 reads SYGVNS. CDR3 length equals 17 residues. The V gene end was trimmed by 4 bases and the J gene end by 5 bases; junction bases not matched to a gene: 11. In DNA form, the CDR3 reads TGTGCCAGCAGTGTGAGGCTAGCGGGGATCGGGACCGGGGAGCTGTTTTTT. Translation: CASSVRLAGIGTGELFF. Drawing the rest from reference TRBV25-1 and TRBJ2-2, the complete variable domain is EADIYQTPRYLVIGTGKKITLECSQTMGHDKMYWYQQDPGMELHLIHYSYGVNSTEKGDLSSESTVSRIRTEHFPLTLESARPSHTSQYLCASSVRLAGIGTGELFFGEGSRLTVL.